This T cell receptor (beta chain) was identified during a study of T cell responses to AZD1222 COVID-19 vaccine. V shed 6 bases and J shed 11 bases, with 19 bases lying between them. CDR1 and CDR2 from the germline V gene are MNHEY and SMNVEV (reference sequence). The CDR3 extends over 13 amino acids. The table came from immunoSEQ multiplex PCR; TCRdb's copy has only in-frame clones and leaves some out. The sample has about 150,000 clones; roughly 90% are singletons. The chain links TRBV27 to TRBJ1-1; D is unclear. The TCR comes from an adult who received the AZD1222 COVID-19 vaccine. The sequencing used peripheral blood, collected 28 days after the second AZD1222 dose. The CDR3 coding sequence is TGTGCCAGCAGATCCCAATCTGGGCTCACTGCTTTCTTT. This encodes CASRSQSGLTAFF.